A selection of T cell receptor beta chains follows, all from one sample in a study of shared clonotypes between healthy human individuals. Assay: immunoSEQ multiplex PCR; the TCRdb copy retains only in-frame clones and omits some. The data show 650,000 to 700,000 clones, roughly 88% seen once. The sample taken for sequencing was memory CD8+ T cells from PBMCs. Receptors were obtained from a man younger than 35 in good health. Some clones in this sample may be carry-over from other donors' samples. Both conserved end residues are part of each CDR3. Each record gives: CDR3 length, D gene, J gene, clone size, V gene, CDR3 protein, CDR3 DNA. D genes are given only for firm matches. Clone size is given for some rows only: seen once, a few or many times, or a class if the clone is expanded.

CDR3 length: 16; D gene: NA; J gene: TRBJ2-2; clone size: NA; V gene: TRBV25-1; CDR3 protein: CASSEYRAPNTGELFF; CDR3 DNA: TGTGCCAGCAGTGAATATCGGGCTCCCAACACCGGGGAGCTGTTTTTT
CDR3 length: 15; D gene: NA; J gene: TRBJ1-5; clone size: NA; V gene: TRBV19; CDR3 protein: CASSRDWQLNQPQHF; CDR3 DNA: TGTGCCAGTAGTAGAGACTGGCAATTGAATCAGCCCCAGCATTTT
CDR3 length: 13; D gene: NA; J gene: TRBJ1-1; clone size: NA; V gene: TRBV27; CDR3 protein: CASRGVGNTEAFF; CDR3 DNA: TGTGCCAGCAGGGGGGTGGGGAACACTGAAGCTTTCTTT
CDR3 length: 16; D gene: NA; J gene: TRBJ2-1; clone size: NA; V gene: TRBV7-9; CDR3 protein: CASSPLLGGGRDEQFF; CDR3 DNA: TGTGCCAGCAGCCCTCTTTTGGGGGGAGGAAGGGATGAGCAGTTCTTC
CDR3 length: 17; D gene: TRBD2; J gene: TRBJ2-3; clone size: many; V gene: TRBV27; CDR3 protein: CASQPTPGRAGTDTQYF; CDR3 DNA: TGTGCCAGCCAGCCTACCCCCGGGAGGGCTGGGACAGATACGCAGTATTTT
CDR3 length: 16; D gene: NA; J gene: TRBJ1-3; clone size: once; V gene: TRBV18; CDR3 protein: CASSPPEADSGNTIYF; CDR3 DNA: TGTGCCAGCTCACCACCTGAGGCAGACTCTGGAAACACCATATATTTT
CDR3 length: 16; D gene: TRBD1; J gene: TRBJ2-7; clone size: NA; V gene: TRBV5-1; CDR3 protein: CASSTGDRPTPYEQYF; CDR3 DNA: TGCGCCAGCAGCACCGGGGACAGACCTACCCCCTACGAGCAGTACTTC
CDR3 length: 12; D gene: NA; J gene: TRBJ1-2; clone size: NA; V gene: TRBV6-5; CDR3 protein: CASSWGPEAYTF; CDR3 DNA: TGTGCCAGCAGTTGGGGACCTGAAGCCTACACCTTC
CDR3 length: 15; D gene: NA; J gene: TRBJ2-3; clone size: NA; V gene: TRBV5-4; CDR3 protein: CASSPLGGYTDTQYF; CDR3 DNA: TGTGCCAGCAGCCCTCTAGGAGGATACACAGATACGCAGTATTTT
CDR3 length: 14; D gene: TRBD2; J gene: TRBJ2-1; clone size: NA; V gene: TRBV27; CDR3 protein: CASRSETSGGEQFF; CDR3 DNA: TGTGCCAGCCGCTCAGAGACTAGCGGAGGCGAGCAGTTCTTC
CDR3 length: 15; D gene: TRBD2; J gene: TRBJ2-5; clone size: NA; V gene: TRBV5-6; CDR3 protein: CASSYGVTSGETQYF; CDR3 DNA: TGTGCCAGCAGCTATGGTGTGACTAGCGGGGAGACCCAGTACTTC
CDR3 length: 14; D gene: NA; J gene: TRBJ1-2; clone size: NA; V gene: TRBV9; CDR3 protein: CASSVEGGHPGYTF; CDR3 DNA: TGTGCCAGCAGCGTCGAGGGGGGCCACCCAGGCTACACCTTC
CDR3 length: 16; D gene: TRBD2; J gene: TRBJ2-1; clone size: NA; V gene: TRBV27; CDR3 protein: CASSDLAGGSYNEQFF; CDR3 DNA: TGTGCCAGCAGTGACCTAGCGGGAGGCTCCTACAATGAGCAGTTCTTC
CDR3 length: 14; D gene: TRBD2; J gene: TRBJ2-7; clone size: NA; V gene: TRBV19; CDR3 protein: CASGELAGGAEQYF; CDR3 DNA: TGTGCCAGTGGAGAACTAGCGGGGGGAGCCGAGCAGTACTTC
CDR3 length: 17; D gene: NA; J gene: TRBJ1-2; clone size: once; V gene: TRBV9; CDR3 protein: CASSAFESGGGSYGYTF; CDR3 DNA: TGTGCCAGCAGTGCCTTTGAGTCGGGGGGCGGAAGCTATGGCTACACCTTC
CDR3 length: 17; D gene: TRBD1; J gene: TRBJ1-1; clone size: NA; V gene: TRBV6-1; CDR3 protein: CASREQGGVNRNTEAFF; CDR3 DNA: TGTGCCAGCAGGGAACAGGGGGGCGTCAATAGGAACACTGAAGCTTTCTTT
CDR3 length: 20; D gene: TRBD2; J gene: TRBJ2-3; clone size: NA; V gene: TRBV27; CDR3 protein: CASSFWDLTSGSTSTDTQYF; CDR3 DNA: TGTGCCAGCAGTTTTTGGGACTTGACTAGCGGTTCAACTAGCACAGATACGCAGTATTTT
CDR3 length: 12; D gene: NA; J gene: TRBJ1-1; clone size: once; V gene: TRBV19; CDR3 protein: CASSMALTEAFF; CDR3 DNA: TGTGCCAGTAGTATGGCCCTTACTGAAGCTTTCTTT
CDR3 length: 13; D gene: NA; J gene: TRBJ2-1; clone size: NA; V gene: TRBV19; CDR3 protein: CASSYGAYNEQFF; CDR3 DNA: TGTGCCAGTAGCTACGGGGCGTACAATGAGCAGTTCTTC
CDR3 length: 16; D gene: NA; J gene: TRBJ1-3; clone size: NA; V gene: TRBV5-5; CDR3 protein: CASSPRQDNSGNTIYF; CDR3 DNA: TGTGCCAGCAGCCCCCGACAGGACAACTCTGGAAACACCATATATTTT
CDR3 length: 15; D gene: NA; J gene: TRBJ2-1; clone size: NA; V gene: TRBV28; CDR3 protein: CASSSEGVKDNEQFF; CDR3 DNA: TGTGCCAGCAGCTCCGAGGGGGTGAAGGACAATGAGCAGTTCTTC
CDR3 length: 16; D gene: NA; J gene: TRBJ2-1; clone size: NA; V gene: TRBV6-5; CDR3 protein: CASSFPKGGGYNEQFF; CDR3 DNA: TGTGCCAGCAGTTTCCCTAAAGGTGGGGGTTACAATGAGCAGTTCTTC
CDR3 length: 15; D gene: NA; J gene: TRBJ2-3; clone size: NA; V gene: TRBV7-6; CDR3 protein: CASRESGDRTDTQYF; CDR3 DNA: TGTGCCAGCAGAGAGTCGGGGGATCGCACAGATACGCAGTATTTT
CDR3 length: 15; D gene: NA; J gene: TRBJ1-2; clone size: NA; V gene: TRBV7-2; CDR3 protein: CASSLEGNANYGYTF; CDR3 DNA: TGTGCCAGCAGCTTAGAGGGCAACGCGAACTATGGCTACACCTTC
CDR3 length: 12; D gene: NA; J gene: TRBJ2-7; clone size: NA; V gene: TRBV11-3; CDR3 protein: CASSNSRLEQYF; CDR3 DNA: TGTGCCAGCAGCAATTCACGGCTCGAGCAGTACTTC
CDR3 length: 15; D gene: NA; J gene: TRBJ1-1; clone size: NA; V gene: TRBV7-9; CDR3 protein: CASSLEERSWVEAFF; CDR3 DNA: TGTGCCAGCAGCTTAGAGGAGAGGAGCTGGGTTGAAGCTTTCTTT
CDR3 length: 17; D gene: TRBD2; J gene: TRBJ2-1; clone size: NA; V gene: TRBV7-9; CDR3 protein: CASSASYGTSGRNEQFF; CDR3 DNA: TGTGCCAGCAGCGCCTCATATGGGACTAGCGGGAGGAATGAGCAGTTCTTC
CDR3 length: 14; D gene: TRBD2; J gene: TRBJ2-7; clone size: NA; V gene: TRBV5-4; CDR3 protein: CASKTSGDAYEQYF; CDR3 DNA: TGTGCCAGCAAGACTAGCGGGGACGCCTACGAGCAGTACTTC
CDR3 length: 18; D gene: TRBD1; J gene: TRBJ1-1; clone size: NA; V gene: TRBV11-2; CDR3 protein: CASSLVNRAGGRGTEAFF; CDR3 DNA: TGTGCCAGCAGCTTAGTCAACCGGGCAGGGGGCCGTGGCACTGAAGCTTTCTTT
CDR3 length: 13; D gene: TRBD1; J gene: TRBJ2-7; clone size: NA; V gene: TRBV7-9; CDR3 protein: CASSRQGWYEQYF; CDR3 DNA: TGTGCCAGCAGCCGACAGGGTTGGTACGAGCAGTACTTC
CDR3 length: 15; D gene: TRBD1; J gene: TRBJ1-2; clone size: NA; V gene: TRBV25-1; CDR3 protein: CANPTGGTINYGYTF; CDR3 DNA: TGTGCCAACCCGACAGGGGGCACAATTAACTATGGCTACACCTTC